These 28 T cell receptor beta chains came from one sample sequenced in a study of identical twins (dated by TCRdb to 2016 to 2017). Library construction relied on 5' RACE. Sequenced using an Illumina HiSeq 2000. Starting from the raw public reads, TCRdb applied fastp trimming at Q25, assembled clones with MiXCR and retained in-frame beta chains. Each CDR3 protein gets just one entry, which takes the most common genes and DNA from the rows behind it. This sample gives 450,000 or so distinct CDR3 sequences in total; roughly 26% of them show up just once. In total, the top ten clones hold 2.9% of the sample. This sample was shared with a second study, whose subject was T cells expressing NK-cell markers.

Sequencing input: CD4+ T cells sorted from blood. The receptors come from a woman aged 18-29 years in good health.

The DNA for the CDR3 is TGTGCCAGGTCGGGGGGCGCTGGCTATGGCTACACCTTC. Protein product: CARSGGAGYGYTF. The chain is built from TRBV10-3 and TRBJ1-2; tentative D call: TRBD1 (6 bases). This CDR3 spans 13 amino acids. Per the germline V gene, CDR1 is ENHRY and CDR2 is SYGVKD. V dropped 10 bases and J dropped 4 bases, with 16 bases sitting between them.

This clonotype has more than one count but fewer than ten. The V gene is TRBV19, the J gene TRBJ1-5; 9 nucleotides agree with TRBD1. This CDR3 is 17 amino acids long. V shed 3 bases and J 6 bases; nucleotides not matched to a gene: 12. The germline V gene encodes CDR1 LNHDA and CDR2 SQIVND (reference sequence). Written as DNA, the CDR3 is TGTGCCAGTAGTATGGACGGACAGGGGCCCAAAATTCAGCCCCAGCATTTT. It codes for CASSMDGQGPKIQPQHF.

This clonotype turned up a few times. The chain couples TRBV12-3 or TRBV12-4 to TRBJ1-2, with 8 bases that match TRBD1. The length of the CDR3 is 13 residues. V gave up 6 bases and J gave up 8 bases; unmatched junction bases: 8. DNA for the CDR3: TGTGCCAGCAGCCCGGACAGGGATCGAGGCTACACCTTC. Its translation is CASSPDRDRGYTF.

This clonotype has more than one count but fewer than ten. The V gene is TRBV5-6, the J gene TRBJ2-3, with unresolved D. CDR1 and CDR2 from the germline V gene are SGHDT and YYEEEE. Trimming left V 2 bases short and J 0 bases short, with 19 bases between. The CDR3 runs to 18 residues. The CDR3 DNA sequence: TGTGCCAGCAGCTTCCTTTCGGAGAGAAGATATAGCACAGATACGCAGTATTTT. This sequence encodes CASSFLSERRYSTDTQYF.

V is TRBV20-1 and J is TRBJ2-7, with no clear D. The CDR3 is 11 residues long. Trimming stripped 6 bases from V and 2 bases from J, with 8 bases between. CDR1 and CDR2 from the germline V gene are DFQATT and SNEGSKA (reference sequence). CDR3 sequence reads: CSAHDTYEQYF. The CDR3 DNA is TGCAGTGCCCATGACACCTACGAGCAGTACTTC.

This clonotype turned up a few times. The rearrangement links TRBV6-5 to TRBJ2-1; no clear D. The CDR3 contains 13 residues. CDR1 MNHEY and CDR2 SVGAGI come from the germline V gene. The V end lost 2 bases, the J end lost 7 bases, and 9 bases lay between the germline ends. The CDR3 DNA follows: TGTGCCAGCAGTTACCCAGCTAGAAATGAGCAGTTCTTC. Its translation is CASSYPARNEQFF.

This chain joins TRBV25-1 and TRBJ2-6; the D gene could be TRBD1 or TRBD2 (5 bases each). V lost 3 bases to trimming and J lost 0 bases, with 12 bases between them. Germline CDR1 and CDR2: MGHDK and SYGVNS. The CDR3 runs 17 residues. The CDR3 bases are TGTGCCAGCAGTGATCAGTGGGGGAACTCTGGGGCCAACGTCCTGACTTTC. Its protein is CASSDQWGNSGANVLTF.

J is TRBJ2-1 and V is TRBV5-1; D is unresolved. This CDR3 has 13 residues. Germline loops: CDR1 SGHRS, CDR2 YFSETQ. Trimming took off 0 bases at V and 7 bases at J, with 8 bases between the two ends. The CDR3 here is CASSLGAVNEQFF. CDR3 nucleotides: TGCGCCAGCAGCTTGGGGGCCGTTAATGAGCAGTTCTTC. Using reference TRBV5-1 and TRBJ2-1 for the parts outside the CDR3, the full variable domain is KAGVTQTPRYLIKTRGQQVTLSCSPISGHRSVSWYQQTPGQGLQFLFEYFSETQRNKGNFPGRFSGRQFSNSRSEMNVSTLELGDSALYLCASSLGAVNEQFFGPGTRLTVL.

This clonotype was observed a few times. The CDR3 region is CASSFGTGYEQYF. For the CDR3, the DNA is TGTGCCAGCAGCTTCGGGACAGGCTACGAGCAGTACTTC. This rearrangement joins TRBV7-3 to TRBJ2-7, with 8 bases aligning to TRBD1. The germline CDR1 and CDR2 sequences are SGHTA and FQGTGA. V lost 3 bases to trimming and J lost 3 bases; unmatched junction nucleotides: 1. The CDR3 covers 13 residues.

This clonotype was detected only a few times. The chain links TRBV5-1 to TRBJ1-1; D gene ambiguous. CDR1 and CDR2 (germline): SGHRS, YFSETQ. V lost 4 bases and J 5 bases, leaving 12 bases between the germline ends. The CDR3 has 13 amino acids. This chain's CDR3 is CASSALAGTEAFF. As DNA, the CDR3 is TGCGCCAGCAGCGCCCTCGCTGGGACTGAAGCTTTCTTT.

The rearrangement links TRBV20-1 to TRBJ2-4; maybe TRBD2 (6 bases). V was cut by 4 bases and J by 0 bases, with 7 bases left in between. CDR1 DFQATT and CDR2 SNEGSKA come from the germline V gene (reference sequence). The CDR3 runs 13 residues. CDR3 sequence: CSATGVAKNIQYF. The CDR3 DNA follows: TGCAGTGCTACGGGAGTAGCCAAAAACATTCAGTACTTC.

V is TRBV3-1 and J is TRBJ2-1, with 11 bases fitting TRBD1. Germline V gene data show CDR1 as LGHDT and CDR2 as YNNKEL (reference sequence). Germline trimming cut 1 base from V and 9 bases from J; bases unmatched to any gene: 5. CDR3 length: 15 amino acids. The DNA for the CDR3 is TGTGCCAGCAGCCAAGGGGGACAGGGGGTTTTTGAGCAGTTCTTC. It encodes CASSQGGQGVFEQFF.

This clonotype was seen only a few times. The chain employs TRBV6-1 and TRBJ2-7; 7 nucleotides agree with TRBD1. The CDR3 covers 13 residues. V gave up 7 bases and J gave up 5 bases; unmatched junction bases: 8. Germline V CDR1 and CDR2: MNHNS, SASEGT. The CDR3 DNA reads as TGTGCCAGCACCAACAGGGGTAGAAACGAGCAGTACTTC. It codes for CASTNRGRNEQYF.

The chain is built from TRBV7-6 and TRBJ1-1; D is uncertain. The V gene lost 5 bases and the J gene lost 3 bases, with 16 bases spanning the gap. The CDR3 runs to 15 residues. From germline, CDR1 is SGHVS and CDR2 FNYEAQ. The CDR3 DNA sequence: TGTGCCAGCAGCCGCGGGGAAAGGGCTTACACTGAAGCTTTCTTT. As protein: CASSRGERAYTEAFF.

This clonotype occurred a few times. The rearrangement links TRBV6-5 to TRBJ2-1; the D gene is possibly TRBD1 (7 bases). CDR3 length: 15 residues. Trimming pared 2 bases from V and 4 bases from J, leaving 12 bases between. CDR1 is MNHEY and CDR2 is SVGAGI in the germline V gene. CDR3 in DNA: TGTGCCAGCAGTTACGGAGGGACAGAATACAATGAGCAGTTCTTC. This sequence encodes CASSYGGTEYNEQFF.

This clonotype has only a few counts. The CDR3 bases are TGCGCCAGCAGTAGGGACGGACGCACTGAAGCTTTCTTT. It is translated as CASSRDGRTEAFF. The chain uses TRBV5-1 and TRBJ1-1; tentatively, D is TRBD1 (5 bases). CDR1 SGHRS and CDR2 YFSETQ come from the germline V gene. This CDR3 has 13 residues. With 5 bases removed from V and 4 bases from J, the gap between germline ends came to 12 bases.

The V call is TRBV5-1, the J call TRBJ2-7, with 13 bases that match TRBD2. Per the germline V gene, CDR1 is SGHRS and CDR2 is YFSETQ. The CDR3 totals 15 residues. V lost 3 bases to trimming and J lost 4 bases; unmatched junction nucleotides: 4. CDR3 coding DNA: TGCGCCAGCAGCTCCGGGACTAGCGGGATGTACGAGCAGTACTTC. As protein: CASSSGTSGMYEQYF.

The chain recombines TRBV21-1 with TRBJ2-7; the DNA was not used to check the table's D call, TRBD1. TRBV21-1 is assigned pseudogene status. CDR3 length: 14 amino acids. CDR3 amino acids: CASSDRGDRHEQYF. In nucleotides, the CDR3 is TGTGCCAGCAGCGACAGGGGGGACCGCCACGAGCAGTACTTC.

The rearrangement uses TRBV20-1 and TRBJ2-3; 7 bases map to TRBD2. The CDR3 has 15 residues. V shed 6 bases and J 6 bases; nucleotides not matched to a gene: 15. Germline-derived CDR1 and CDR2 are DFQATT and SNEGSKA (reference sequence). The CDR3 DNA follows: TGCAGTGCCCTTAGCAGGGAGGGGCGTGAGGATACGCAGTATTTT. It specifies CSALSREGREDTQYF.

This clonotype was seen more than once but under ten times. The rearrangement links TRBV6-1 to TRBJ1-6; 7 bases are a match to TRBD1. The germline V gene has CDR1 MNHNS and CDR2 SASEGT. CDR3 size: 15 residues. V gave up 6 bases and J gave up 4 bases; unmatched junction bases: 6. CDR3 sequence reads: CASRPPGQYNSPLHF. In DNA form, the CDR3 reads TGTGCCAGCAGACCTCCGGGACAGTATAATTCACCCCTCCACTTT.

A few counts support this clonotype. V gene TRBV19 combines with J gene TRBJ1-4; D is unclear. The CDR3 loop spans 15 amino acids. V lost 3 bases and J 0 bases, leaving 8 bases between the germline ends. In germline, CDR1 is LNHDA, CDR2 SQIVND (reference sequence). The DNA of the CDR3 is TGTGCCAGTAGTATCGTAACTCCAACTAATGAAAAACTGTTTTTT. Its translation is CASSIVTPTNEKLFF.

This clonotype has a handful of counts. J is TRBJ2-7 and V is TRBV12-3 or TRBV12-4; D gene unclear. Deletions cut 3 bases from V and 9 bases from J, with 15 bases between. CDR3 length: 13 amino acids. CDR3 coding DNA: TGTGCCAGCAGTTTTAATAGGGTCGGGCGGCAGTACTTC. It translates to CASSFNRVGRQYF.

The chain employs TRBV12-3 or TRBV12-4 and TRBJ2-7; tentatively, D is TRBD2 (5 bases). Trimming took 3 bases from V and 2 from J, leaving 8 bases between them. The CDR3 extends over 13 amino acids. The CDR3 region is CASSFYGTYEQYF. The CDR3, as DNA: TGTGCCAGCAGTTTTTACGGGACCTACGAGCAGTACTTC.

This sequence joins TRBV4-1 and TRBJ2-1, with 10 bases identical to TRBD1. The germline CDR1 and CDR2 sequences are MGHRA and YSYEKL. V gave up 1 base and J gave up 10 bases; unmatched junction bases: 4. The CDR3 is made up of 14 amino acids. As DNA, the CDR3 is TGCGCCAGCAGCCAAGCTGGACAGGGGGGCGAGCAGTTCTTC. It specifies CASSQAGQGGEQFF.

V usage is TRBV10-3 and J usage is TRBJ2-2; D remains ambiguous. Germline V gene sequence: CDR1 ENHRY, CDR2 SYGVKD. This CDR3 comprises 14 residues. Trimming took off 2 bases at V and 5 bases at J, with 9 bases between the two ends. The CDR3 loop is CAISETGPTGELFF. CDR3 bases: TGTGCCATCAGTGAGACCGGACCGACCGGGGAGCTGTTTTTT.

In regard to this clonotype: The DNA is left out, because the CDR3 cannot be placed on it with certainty; the CDR3 is given as TCRdb lists it. This chain links TRBV15 with TRBJ2-2; no DNA check was done on the table's D call, TRBD1. Germline CDR1 is LNHNV and CDR2 is YYDKDF (reference sequence). The CDR3 has 17 amino acids, counting both end residues. This chain's CDR3 is CATSRVMTGLRAGELFF.

V gene TRBV9 combines with J gene TRBJ2-1, with D perhaps TRBD2 (6 bases). The CDR3 has 15 amino acids. The V end was cut by 4 bases, the J end by 6 bases, with 17 bases between. CDR1 and CDR2 from the germline V gene are SGDLS and YYNGEE. CDR3 protein: CASSRRLGGPNEQFF. In DNA form, the CDR3 reads TGTGCCAGCAGCCGACGACTAGGAGGGCCCAATGAGCAGTTCTTC.

The chain carries TRBV24-1 and TRBJ2-2; TRBD2 aligns across 12 bases. The germline gives CDR1 KGHDR, CDR2 SFDVKD. The CDR3 sequence is 19 residues long. Trimming at V came to 4 bases and at J to 5 bases, leaving 13 bases not matched to a gene. The CDR3 reads CATSEPPLAGGPGTGELFF. The CDR3 DNA is TGTGCCACCAGTGAACCCCCCCTAGCGGGAGGGCCGGGGACCGGGGAGCTGTTTTTT.